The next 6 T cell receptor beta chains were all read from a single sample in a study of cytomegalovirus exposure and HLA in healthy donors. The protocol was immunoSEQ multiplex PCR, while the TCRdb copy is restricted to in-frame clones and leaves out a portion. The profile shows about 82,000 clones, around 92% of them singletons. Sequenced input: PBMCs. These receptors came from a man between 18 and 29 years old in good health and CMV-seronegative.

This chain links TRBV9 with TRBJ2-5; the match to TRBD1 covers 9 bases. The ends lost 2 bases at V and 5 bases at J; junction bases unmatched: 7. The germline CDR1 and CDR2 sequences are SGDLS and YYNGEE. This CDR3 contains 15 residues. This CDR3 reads CASSVDTGGRETQYF. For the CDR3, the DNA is TGTGCCAGCAGCGTCGATACAGGGGGCAGGGAGACCCAGTACTTC.

The CDR3 spells CASSSPYEGRIETQYF. The CDR3 DNA reads TGTGCCAGCAGCTCCCCCTACGAGGGAAGGATAGAGACCCAGTACTTC. The chain combines TRBV7-9 with TRBJ2-5; weak D call: TRBD2 (5 bases). CDR3 length: 16 amino acids. Trimming shortened V by 4 bases and J by 4 bases, and 19 bases separated the two germline ends. Germline V gives CDR1 SEHNR, CDR2 FQNEAQ (reference sequence).

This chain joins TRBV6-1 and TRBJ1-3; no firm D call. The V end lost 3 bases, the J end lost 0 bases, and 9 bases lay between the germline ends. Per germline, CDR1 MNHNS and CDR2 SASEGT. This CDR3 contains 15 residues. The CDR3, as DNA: TGTGCCAGCAGTGAGTCGGAGAGCTCTGGAAACACCATATATTTT. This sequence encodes CASSESESSGNTIYF.

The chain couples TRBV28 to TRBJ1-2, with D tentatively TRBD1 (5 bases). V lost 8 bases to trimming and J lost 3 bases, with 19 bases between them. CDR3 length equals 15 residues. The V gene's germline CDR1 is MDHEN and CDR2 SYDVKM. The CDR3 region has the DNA TGTGCCAGCCTTCCTCTTGGTCAGGGTCACTATGGCTACACCTTC. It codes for CASLPLGQGHYGYTF.

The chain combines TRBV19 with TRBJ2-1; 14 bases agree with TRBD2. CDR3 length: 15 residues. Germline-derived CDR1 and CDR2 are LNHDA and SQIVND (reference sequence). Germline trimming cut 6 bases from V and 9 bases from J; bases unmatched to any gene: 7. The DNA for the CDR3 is TGTGCCAGTAGGACTAGCGGGAGGGTCTGGGGTGAGCAGTTCTTC. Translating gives CASRTSGRVWGEQFF.

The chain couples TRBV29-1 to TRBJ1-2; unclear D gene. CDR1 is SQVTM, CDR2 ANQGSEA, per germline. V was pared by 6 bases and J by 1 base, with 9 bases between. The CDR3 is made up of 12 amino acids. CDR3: CSVEPRNYGYTF. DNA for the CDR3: TGCAGCGTAGAGCCTCGTAACTATGGCTACACCTTC.